These 25 T cell receptor beta chains originate from one sample sequenced in a study of T cells after yellow fever vaccination. TCRdb processed the 5' RACE reads anew with MiXCR; each CDR3 protein has one entry. The table lists 25,000 to 30,000 distinct CDR3 sequences, 5.5% to 8% of them singletons. Sample: PBMCs, either bulk or a sorted T-cell subset (CD4+, CD8+, memory, or dextramer-sorted; not recorded which), taken on the day of the yellow fever booster vaccination. These receptors were collected from a young man who received the YFV17D yellow fever vaccine.

Many counts were recorded for this clonotype. This chain links TRBV20-1 with TRBJ1-2, with D unclear. The V gene's germline CDR1 is DFQATT and CDR2 SNEGSKA (reference sequence). V lost 6 bases, J lost 6 bases, and 14 bases lay in between. The CDR3 totals 12 residues. This CDR3 reads CSARSEQDGYTF. CDR3 DNA sequence: TGCAGTGCACGATCCGAACAAGATGGCTACACCTTC.

This clonotype was detected ten times or more. The gene calls are TRBV4-3 and TRBJ1-6, with 8 bases matching TRBD1. Germline V CDR1 and CDR2: LGHNA, YSLEER. The CDR3 extends over 15 amino acids. V lost 2 bases and J lost 9; bases outside the gene matches: 6. The CDR3 sequence: CASSQTGGGGSPLHF. In nucleotides, the CDR3 is TGCGCCAGCAGCCAAACAGGGGGAGGAGGTTCACCCCTCCACTTT.

In its sample, this clonotype ranks as large. The DNA for the CDR3 is TGTGCCAGCAATAAATACAATGAGCAGTTCTTC. Protein: CASNKYNEQFF. V is TRBV6-2 or TRBV6-3 and J is TRBJ2-1; D unclear. This CDR3 spans 11 amino acids. Germline CDR1 and CDR2: MNHEY and SVGEGT. With 7 bases removed from V and 4 bases from J, the gap between germline ends came to 5 bases.

In this sample, this clonotype turned up many times. The chain has TRBV29-1 and TRBJ2-3, with D unresolved. This CDR3 region has 12 residues. Per germline, CDR1 SQVTM and CDR2 ANQGSEA. V shed 3 bases and J shed 6 bases, with 10 bases lying between them. This CDR3 is CSVDPSQDTQYF. The CDR3 DNA follows: TGCAGCGTTGACCCCTCGCAGGATACGCAGTATTTT.

Many counts were recorded for this clonotype. The chain has TRBV9 and TRBJ2-7; D may correspond to TRBD1 or TRBD2 (6 bases each). Germline CDR1 SGDLS, CDR2 YYNGEE. This CDR3 spans 16 amino acids. Trimming cost V 0 bases and J 3 bases, with 16 bases left between them. CDR3 loop: CASSVAGSGALYEQYF. DNA for the CDR3: TGTGCCAGCAGCGTAGCGGGGTCGGGGGCGCTCTACGAGCAGTACTTC.

The table lists this clonotype with many counts. V usage is TRBV6-2 or TRBV6-3 and J usage is TRBJ2-2, with 14 bases identical to TRBD2. V was pared by 8 bases and J by 9 bases, with 8 bases of the junction left unmatched. CDR3 length equals 15 residues. The germline V gene encodes CDR1 MNHEY and CDR2 SVGEGT. CDR3: CASVSGTSGGRELFF. CDR3 nucleotide sequence: TGTGCCAGCGTCTCCGGGACTAGCGGGGGTCGGGAGCTGTTTTTT.

This clonotype was found many times. The rearrangement links TRBV19 to TRBJ2-2, with D uncertain. The length of the CDR3 is 13 residues. The V gene lost 0 bases and the J gene lost 7 bases, with 6 bases spanning the gap. Germline assignment: CDR1 LNHDA and CDR2 SQIVND (reference sequence). This chain's CDR3 is CASSIEGHGELFF. The DNA for the CDR3 is TGTGCCAGTAGTATAGAGGGTCACGGGGAGCTGTTTTTT.

This clonotype appeared many times. The CDR3 protein is CASSLGAGTQETQYF. CDR3 nucleotides: TGCGCCAGCAGCTTGGGGGCCGGGACTCAAGAGACCCAGTACTTC. V and J are TRBV5-1 and TRBJ2-5, with D possibly being TRBD2 (6 bases). The CDR3 runs to 15 residues. Germline V gene sequence: CDR1 SGHRS, CDR2 YFSETQ. V was trimmed by 0 bases and J by 2 bases, leaving 11 bases between them.

This clonotype was detected many times. The CDR3 protein is CASSHLAYGEQYF. The CDR3 coding sequence is TGTGCCAGCAGCCACCTGGCTTACGGCGAGCAGTACTTC. The chain is built from TRBV3-1 and TRBJ2-7; the D is unclear. Germline V CDR1 and CDR2: LGHDT, YNNKEL (reference sequence). Trimming stripped 3 bases from V and 6 bases from J, with 12 bases between. The CDR3 is made up of 13 amino acids.

This clonotype was recorded at least ten times. The chain uses TRBV6-2 or TRBV6-3 and TRBJ2-2; TRBD1 aligns across 10 bases. The CDR3 extends over 15 amino acids. Germline CDR1 MNHEY, CDR2 SVGEGT. V shed 5 bases, J shed 5 bases, and the junction held 5 bases outside the gene matches. As DNA, the CDR3 is TGTGCCAGCAGTGTGGGACAGGGGACGACCGGGGAGCTGTTTTTT. It translates to CASSVGQGTTGELFF.

This clonotype was counted a few times. This rearrangement joins TRBV29-1 to TRBJ2-5, with TRBD1 as a possible D gene (5 bases). Germline CDR1 and CDR2: SQVTM and ANQGSEA. Trimming cost V 4 bases and J 5 bases, with 14 bases left between them. The CDR3 is 13 residues long. The CDR3 DNA is TGCAGCGTTGGGGGCGAGGTCGGGGAGACCCAGTACTTC. Translation gives CSVGGEVGETQYF.

This clonotype was detected ten times or more. The chain combines TRBV12-3 or TRBV12-4 with TRBJ2-5; the match to TRBD2 covers 10 bases. The CDR3 extends over 15 amino acids. J gave up 5 bases and V 6 bases, and 9 bases lay outside the gene matches. The CDR3 sequence is CASSTIAGGLETQYF. The CDR3 region has the DNA TGTGCCAGCAGCACAATAGCGGGGGGCCTTGAGACCCAGTACTTC.

This clonotype occurred a few times. This chain links TRBV7-2 with TRBJ1-2; D gene ambiguous. V gave up 1 base and J gave up 0 bases, with 6 bases separating them. This CDR3 spans 14 amino acids. CDR1 SGHTA and CDR2 FQGNSA come from the germline V gene. The CDR3 reads CASSLGHSNYGYTF. DNA for the CDR3: TGTGCCAGCAGCTTAGGGCACTCTAACTATGGCTACACCTTC.

Comments on this clonotype: This may be a read error: a much more frequent sequence differs by one nucleotide. The V and J genes are TRBV29-1 and TRBJ2-3; 10 positions match TRBD2. This CDR3 contains 14 residues. V shed 5 bases, J shed 2 bases, and the junction held 4 bases outside the gene matches. Germline V lookup: CDR1 SQVTM, CDR2 ANQGSEA. CDR3 residues: CSVTGLAVTDTQYF. In DNA form, the CDR3 reads TGCAGCGTTACAGGACTAGCGGTCACAGATACGCAGTATTTT.

This clonotype was counted ten times or more. The genes are TRBV2 and TRBJ2-7; 9 bases are shared with TRBD2. The CDR3 sequence is 14 residues long. The V gene's germline CDR1 is SNHLY and CDR2 FYNNEI. V dropped 7 bases and J dropped 2; count of bases not matched to a gene: 6. As DNA, the CDR3 is TGTGCCAGCAAGAAGCGGGAGGTGACCTACGAGCAGTACTTC. Protein product: CASKKREVTYEQYF.

This clonotype has at least ten counts. This chain links TRBV6-4 with TRBJ1-1, with unresolved D. This CDR3 contains 13 residues. Trimming shortened V by 4 bases and J by 0 bases, and 6 bases separated the two germline ends. In germline, CDR1 is MRHNA, CDR2 SNTAGT. The CDR3 sequence: CASSVDVNTEAFF. The CDR3 region has the DNA TGTGCCAGCAGTGTTGACGTGAACACTGAAGCTTTCTTT.

Many counts were recorded for this clonotype. The J gene is TRBJ2-7, the V gene TRBV25-1; TRBD2 might be the D (6 bases). V lost 6 bases and J lost 5, with 17 bases in between. This CDR3 is built from 14 residues. The germline gives CDR1 MGHDK, CDR2 SYGVNS. CDR3 amino acids: CASSPGLPVHEQYF. The CDR3 DNA sequence: TGTGCCAGCAGCCCGGGACTCCCCGTACACGAGCAGTACTTC.

This clonotype was counted many times. The chain employs TRBV7-2 and TRBJ2-1; D is tentatively TRBD1 or TRBD2 (7 bases each). Trimming left V 3 bases short and J 6 bases short, with 12 bases between. Germline CDR1 is SGHTA and CDR2 is FQGNSA. The CDR3 spans 14 residues. This CDR3 reads CASSLGGTANEQFF. The CDR3 DNA reads as TGTGCCAGCAGCTTGGGAGGGACAGCCAATGAGCAGTTCTTC.

CDR3 sequence: CAISAVPGQGSYEQYF. CDR3 coding DNA: TGTGCCATCTCGGCCGTCCCGGGACAGGGGTCCTACGAGCAGTACTTC. The chain couples TRBV10-3 to TRBJ2-7, with 10 bases aligning to TRBD1. J lost 1 base, V lost 8 bases, and 11 bases had no gene match. This CDR3 has 16 amino acids. Germline lookup yields CDR1 ENHRY and CDR2 SYGVKD.

This clonotype occurred many times. J is TRBJ2-7 and V is TRBV15; D gene unclear. The CDR3 runs to 14 residues. The V gene lost 1 base and the J gene lost 7 bases, with 14 bases spanning the gap. Germline lookup yields CDR1 LNHNV and CDR2 YYDKDF (reference sequence). The CDR3 reads CATSRGDSPWEQYF. The CDR3 DNA reads TGTGCCACCAGCAGAGGTGATTCACCCTGGGAGCAGTACTTC.

This clonotype has ten or more counts. The genes are TRBV28 and TRBJ2-7; weak D call: TRBD1 (6 bases). Germline loops: CDR1 MDHEN, CDR2 SYDVKM. This CDR3 region has 14 residues. The V gene lost 4 bases and the J gene lost 2 bases, with 12 bases spanning the gap. The CDR3: CASSSGTTPYEQYF. Here the CDR3 DNA reads TGTGCCAGCAGTTCCGGGACAACTCCCTACGAGCAGTACTTC.

This clonotype was observed many times. CDR3: CASSYTDEQFF. CDR3 nucleotides: TGTGCCAGCAGTTATACAGATGAGCAGTTCTTC. The chain recombines TRBV6-5 with TRBJ2-1; no clear D gene. The CDR3 is made up of 11 amino acids. The V end was cut by 3 bases, the J end by 8 bases, with 5 bases between. Germline CDR1 MNHEY, CDR2 SVGAGI.

This clonotype was counted at least ten times. J is TRBJ2-7 and V is TRBV12-3 or TRBV12-4; D possibly matches TRBD1 or TRBD2 (5 bases each). The CDR3 is made up of 15 amino acids. Trimming left V 3 bases short and J 6 bases short, with 18 bases between. CDR3 coding DNA: TGTGCCAGCAGTTTTGAAGCAGGGAGAGTCTCCGAGCAGTACTTC. Translating gives CASSFEAGRVSEQYF.

This clonotype was seen many times. V usage is TRBV20-1 and J usage is TRBJ2-3; 7 nucleotides line up with TRBD2. There are 13 residues in the CDR3. CDR1 is DFQATT and CDR2 is SNEGSKA in the germline V gene (reference sequence). V lost 6 bases, J lost 3 bases, and 6 bases stayed unmatched. The chain's CDR3 is CSAWRELTDTQYF. CDR3 coding DNA: TGCAGTGCCTGGCGGGAGTTAACAGATACGCAGTATTTT.

This sequence joins TRBV7-2 and TRBJ1-5; TRBD1 matches 9 bases. V lost 4 bases to trimming and J lost 6 bases; unmatched junction nucleotides: 7. The CDR3 spans 15 residues. Germline values: CDR1 SGHTA, CDR2 FQGNSA. The CDR3, as DNA: TGTGCCAGCAGCTCGACAGGGGGTAGTTCTCAGCCCCAGCATTTT. It is translated as CASSSTGGSSQPQHF.